Detailed here is one T cell receptor beta chain. What it recognizes is unknown. These data are taken from a study of OX40 agonist ivuxolimab in advanced cancers. At the level of the study: The group had a mean age of about 64 years, ranged from about 20 to 80, and was around 86% male. Treatment received earlier with anti-PD-1, anti-PD-L1 or anti-CTLA-4 agents was allowed, and approximately 40% had some. The study's findings and limits: There was clonal expansion of CD4+ and CD8+ blood T cells by week 6 at 0.1 to 3.0 mg/kg.

At cycle 4 day 1, cycle 7 day 1, and baseline, blood was sampled. V was cut by 0 bases and J by 13 bases, with 15 bases left in between. The CDR3 loop spans 12 amino acids. The germline V gene has CDR1 GTSNPN and CDR2 SVGIG (reference sequence). TCRdb's copy holds only in-frame clones and misses some; the assay was immunoSEQ multiplex PCR. The data hold tens of thousands of clones, with around 86% observed a single time. The specimen comprised CD4+ or CD8+ T cells sorted from blood, sampled in a trial of the OX40 agonist ivuxolimab. The origin of this receptor is an adult with an advanced solid tumor such as melanoma, head and neck, liver or kidney cancer. The chain is built from TRBV30 and TRBJ1-2; D gene unclear. CDR3 region: CAWSVLDRKCTF. DNA for the CDR3: TGTGCCTGGAGTGTTTTGGACCGGAAGTGCACCTTC.